The rows below give T cell receptor beta chains drawn from one sample of a study of blood T cells in healthy people across ages. TCRdb passed the 5' RACE reads through MiXCR, listing each CDR3 protein once. This table holds 540,000 or so distinct CDR3 sequences, under 55% found once. Sequenced input: blood. The receptors stem from an older man in good health. CDR3s include the opening cysteine and the closing phenylalanine or tryptophan. D genes are given only for firm matches. Size tells how often a clone was seen (once, few, many) or the class of an expanded clone, and some rows leave it out.

>TRBV7-3|TRBD1|-|TRBJ2-1
CASADGQGLGEQFF
TGTGCCAGCGCGGACGGACAGGGCTTGGGTGAGCAGTTCTTC
>TRBV12-3/TRBV12-4|-|-|TRBJ1-2
CASNVRGEDGYTF
TGTGCCAGCAACGTACGGGGGGAAGATGGCTACACCTTC
>TRBV4-1|TRBD1|-|TRBJ1-2
CASSQETGVNYGYTF
TGCGCCAGCAGCCAAGAGACAGGGGTTAACTATGGCTACACCTTC
>TRBV5-1|TRBD1|-|TRBJ1-2
CASSAGQGAHGHTF
TGCGCCAGCAGCGCAGGACAGGGGGCACATGGCCACACCTTC
>TRBV6-2/TRBV6-3|-|many|TRBJ2-3
CASSTNTDTQYF
TGTGCCAGCAGTACCAACACAGATACGCAGTATTTT
>TRBV20-1|-|-|TRBJ1-2
CSARRREGEYGYTF
TGCAGTGCTCGACGAAGGGAGGGGGAGTATGGCTACACCTTC
>TRBV7-9|-|-|TRBJ2-7
CASSGINLRGEQYF
TGTGCCAGCAGTGGGATCAACCTCCGGGGCGAGCAGTACTTC
>TRBV7-9|-|-|TRBJ1-6
CSSSSKGASHSPLHF
TGTTCCAGCAGCTCCAAAGGGGCATCCCATTCACCCCTCCACTTT
>TRBV29-1|TRBD1|-|TRBJ2-1
CSVFYTGTGGGEQFF
TGCAGCGTTTTCTACACCGGGACAGGGGGGGGTGAGCAGTTCTTC
>TRBV4-3|TRBD2|-|TRBJ2-3
CASSGGGRTDTQYF
TGCGCCAGCAGCGGCGGGGGACGCACAGATACGCAGTATTTT
>TRBV6-2/TRBV6-3|-|-|TRBJ1-2
CASRPPARQRNYGYTF
TGTGCCAGCAGGCCGCCGGCAAGACAGAGGAACTATGGCTACACCTTC
>TRBV5-5|TRBD2|-|TRBJ2-7
CASSLAPTSGPYEQYF
TGTGCCAGCAGCTTGGCCCCCACTAGCGGTCCCTACGAGCAGTACTTC
>TRBV3-1|-|-|TRBJ2-1
CASSPGAETVKNEQFF
TGTGCCAGCAGCCCTGGAGCAGAAACAGTAAAGAATGAGCAGTTCTTC
>TRBV24-1|-|-|TRBJ2-7
CATSPGGLEQYF
TGTGCCACCAGTCCCGGGGGCTTGGAGCAGTACTTC
>TRBV7-6|-|-|TRBJ2-5
CASSPGRGAGEQYF
TGTGCCAGCAGCCCTGGTAGGGGGGCGGGTGAGCAGTACTTC
>TRBV10-3|TRBD1|few|TRBJ2-1
CAISAGQGRGNEQFF
TGTGCCATCAGTGCGGGACAGGGTAGAGGGAATGAGCAGTTCTTC
>TRBV10-3|-|-|TRBJ1-2
CAISESSGAFDGYTF
TGTGCTATCAGTGAGTCTTCGGGTGCTTTTGATGGCTACACCTTC
>TRBV7-2|-|few|TRBJ2-3
CASSLLVGMGTDTQYF
TGTGCCAGCAGCCTATTAGTAGGGATGGGCACAGATACGCAGTATTTT
>TRBV7-2|-|many|TRBJ2-1
CASSLSGEVNEQFF
TGTGCCAGCAGCTTATCAGGGGAGGTCAATGAGCAGTTCTTC
>TRBV4-1|TRBD1|-|TRBJ2-3
CASSRGQGADTQYF
TGCGCCAGCAGCCGGGGACAGGGCGCAGATACGCAGTATTTT
>TRBV7-3|TRBD2|-|TRBJ2-1
CASSLSAGGTYNEQFF
TGTGCCAGCAGCTTATCGGCGGGAGGAACCTACAATGAGCAGTTCTTC
>TRBV7-9|-|-|TRBJ1-2
CASSFADSCTF
TGTGCCAGCAGCTTCGCCGACAGCTGCACCTTC
>TRBV5-1|-|-|TRBJ2-3
CACRSGIVADTQYF
TGCGCCTGCAGATCGGGGATTGTGGCAGATACGCAGTATTTT
>TRBV7-2|-|-|TRBJ2-5
CASSLEGTFQETQYF
TGTGCCAGCAGCTTAGAGGGAACCTTTCAAGAGACCCAGTACTTC
>TRBV7-2|-|-|TRBJ1-2
CASSLAFTGHGYTF
TGTGCCAGCAGCTTAGCGTTCACAGGACATGGCTACACCTTC
>TRBV24-1|-|-|TRBJ2-3
CATSDLGQGGGISTQYF
TGTGCCACCAGTGATTTGGGTCAGGGGGGAGGGATCTCTACGCAGTATTTT
>TRBV7-2|-|many|TRBJ2-3
CASSLGLDTQYF
TGTGCCAGCAGCTTAGGTCTCGATACGCAGTATTTT
>TRBV7-2|TRBD1|-|TRBJ2-4
CASSPGQARWDIQYF
TGTGCCAGCAGCCCCGGACAGGCCCGATGGGACATTCAGTACTTC
>TRBV20-1|-|-|TRBJ2-7
CSAPPPSGGTYEQYF
TGCAGTGCGCCCCCCCCCAGCGGCGGGACCTACGAGCAGTACTTC
>TRBV5-1|TRBD1|few|TRBJ2-7
CASSSTDRGSYEQYF
TGCGCCAGCAGCTCAACGGACAGGGGTTCCTACGAGCAGTACTTC
>TRBV9|-|-|TRBJ2-3
CASSVPTDTQYF
TGTGCCAGCAGCGTCCCCACAGATACGCAGTATTTT
>TRBV5-6|-|few|TRBJ1-6
CASRSGAVDSPLHF
TGTGCCAGCAGATCCGGGGCCGTTGATTCACCCCTCCACTTT